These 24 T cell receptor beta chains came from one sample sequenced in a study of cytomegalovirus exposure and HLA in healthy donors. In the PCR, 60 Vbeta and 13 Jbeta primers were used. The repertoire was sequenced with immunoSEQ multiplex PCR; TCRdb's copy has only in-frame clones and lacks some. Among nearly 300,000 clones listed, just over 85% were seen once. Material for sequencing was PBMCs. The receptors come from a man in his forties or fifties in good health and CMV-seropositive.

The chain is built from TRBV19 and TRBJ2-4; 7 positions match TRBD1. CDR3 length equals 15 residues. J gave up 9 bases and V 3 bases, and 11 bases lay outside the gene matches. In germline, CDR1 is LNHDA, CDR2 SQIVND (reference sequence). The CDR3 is CASSIHAGGISIQYF. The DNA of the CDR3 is TGTGCCAGTAGTATCCACGCAGGGGGAATCAGCATTCAGTACTTC.

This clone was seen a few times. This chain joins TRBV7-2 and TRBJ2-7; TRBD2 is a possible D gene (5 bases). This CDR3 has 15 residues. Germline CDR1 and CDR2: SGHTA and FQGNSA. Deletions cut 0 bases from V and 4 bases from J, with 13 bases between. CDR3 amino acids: CASSLAGELGYEQYF. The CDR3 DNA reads TGTGCCAGCAGCTTAGCGGGAGAACTGGGATACGAGCAGTACTTC.

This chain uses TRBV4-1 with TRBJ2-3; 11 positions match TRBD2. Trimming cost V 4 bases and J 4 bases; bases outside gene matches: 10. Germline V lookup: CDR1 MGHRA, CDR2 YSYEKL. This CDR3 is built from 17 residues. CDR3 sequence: CASSRNLAGGPADTQYF. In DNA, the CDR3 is TGCGCCAGCAGCCGGAATTTAGCGGGAGGGCCGGCAGATACGCAGTATTTT.

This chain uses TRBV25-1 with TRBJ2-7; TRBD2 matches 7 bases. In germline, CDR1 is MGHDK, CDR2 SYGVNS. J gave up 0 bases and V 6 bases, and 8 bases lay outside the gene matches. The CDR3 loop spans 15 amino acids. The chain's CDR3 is CASRSWGGSSYEQYF. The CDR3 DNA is TGTGCCAGCAGAAGCTGGGGAGGGAGCTCCTACGAGCAGTACTTC.

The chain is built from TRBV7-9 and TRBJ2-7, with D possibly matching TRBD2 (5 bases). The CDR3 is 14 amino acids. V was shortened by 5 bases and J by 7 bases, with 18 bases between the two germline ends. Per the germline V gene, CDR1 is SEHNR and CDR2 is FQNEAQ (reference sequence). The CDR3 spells CASSLGREPGEQYF. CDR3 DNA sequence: TGTGCCAGCAGCCTAGGGAGAGAGCCTGGGGAGCAGTACTTC. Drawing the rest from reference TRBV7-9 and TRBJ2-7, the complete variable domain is DTGVSQNPRHKITKRGQNVTFRCDPISEHNRLYWYRQTLGQGPEFLTYFQNEAQLEKSRLLSDRFSAERPKGSFSTLEIQRTEQGDSAMYLCASSLGREPGEQYFGPGTRLTVT.

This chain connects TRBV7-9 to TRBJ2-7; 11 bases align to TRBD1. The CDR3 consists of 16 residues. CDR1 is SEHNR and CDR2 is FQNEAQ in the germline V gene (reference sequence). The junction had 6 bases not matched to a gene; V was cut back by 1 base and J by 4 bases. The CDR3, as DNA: TGTGCCAGCAGCTTAGGTCCGGGACAGGGGGTTTACGAGCAGTACTTC. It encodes CASSLGPGQGVYEQYF.

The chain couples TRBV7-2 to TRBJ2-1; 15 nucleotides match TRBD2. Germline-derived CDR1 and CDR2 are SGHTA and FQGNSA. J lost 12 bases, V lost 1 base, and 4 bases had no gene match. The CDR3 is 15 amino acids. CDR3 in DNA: TGTGCCAGCAGCTTAGTGGGACTAGCGGGAGGTGGGCAGTTCTTC. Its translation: CASSLVGLAGGGQFF.

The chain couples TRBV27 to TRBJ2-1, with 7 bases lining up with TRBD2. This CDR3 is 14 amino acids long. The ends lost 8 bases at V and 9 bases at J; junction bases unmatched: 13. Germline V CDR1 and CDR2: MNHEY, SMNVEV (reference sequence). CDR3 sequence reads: CASPLGGGLSEQFF. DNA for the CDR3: TGTGCCAGCCCCCTGGGGGGGGGATTGAGTGAGCAGTTCTTC.

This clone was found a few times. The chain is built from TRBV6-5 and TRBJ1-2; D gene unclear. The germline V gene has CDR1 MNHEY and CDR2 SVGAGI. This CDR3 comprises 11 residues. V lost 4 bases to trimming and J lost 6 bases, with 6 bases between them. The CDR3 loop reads CASSLRNGYTF. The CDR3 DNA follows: TGTGCCAGCAGTTTGCGGAATGGCTACACCTTC.

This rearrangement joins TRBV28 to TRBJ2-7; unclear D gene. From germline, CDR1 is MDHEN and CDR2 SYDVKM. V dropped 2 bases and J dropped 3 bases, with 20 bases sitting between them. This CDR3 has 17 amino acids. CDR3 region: CASSLAPVTPYDYEQYF. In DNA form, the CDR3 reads TGTGCCAGCAGTTTAGCCCCAGTGACTCCCTACGACTACGAGCAGTACTTC.

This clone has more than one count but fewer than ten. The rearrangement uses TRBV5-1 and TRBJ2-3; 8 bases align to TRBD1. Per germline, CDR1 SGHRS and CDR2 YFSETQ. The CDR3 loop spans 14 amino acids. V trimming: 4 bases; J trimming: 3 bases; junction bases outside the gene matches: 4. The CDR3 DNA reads TGCGCCAGCAGCCCCGGGACAGGAACAGATACGCAGTATTTT. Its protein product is CASSPGTGTDTQYF.

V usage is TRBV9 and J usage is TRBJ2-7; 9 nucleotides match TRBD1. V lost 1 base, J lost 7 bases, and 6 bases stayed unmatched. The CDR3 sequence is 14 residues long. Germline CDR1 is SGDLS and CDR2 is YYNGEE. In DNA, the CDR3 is TGTGCCAGCAGCGTAACGGGACAGGGTTCTGAGCAGTACTTC. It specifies CASSVTGQGSEQYF.

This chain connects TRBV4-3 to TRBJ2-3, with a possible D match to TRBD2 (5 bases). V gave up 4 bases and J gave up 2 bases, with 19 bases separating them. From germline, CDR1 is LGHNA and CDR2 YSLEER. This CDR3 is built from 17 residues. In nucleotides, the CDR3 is TGCGCCAGCAGCCTAACCCCCAGCGGACGGGCCACAGATACGCAGTATTTT. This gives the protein CASSLTPSGRATDTQYF.

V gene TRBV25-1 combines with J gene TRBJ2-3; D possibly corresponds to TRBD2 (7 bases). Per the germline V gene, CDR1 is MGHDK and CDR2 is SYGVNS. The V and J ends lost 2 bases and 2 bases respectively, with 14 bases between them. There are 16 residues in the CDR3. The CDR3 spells CASSEGRGGFTDTQYF. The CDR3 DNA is TGTGCCAGCAGTGAAGGGCGCGGGGGCTTCACAGATACGCAGTATTTT. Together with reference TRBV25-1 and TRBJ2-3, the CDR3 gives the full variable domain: EADIYQTPRYLVIGTGKKITLECSQTMGHDKMYWYQQDPGMELHLIHYSYGVNSTEKGDLSSESTVSRIRTEHFPLTLESARPSHTSQYLCASSEGRGGFTDTQYFGPGTRLTVL.

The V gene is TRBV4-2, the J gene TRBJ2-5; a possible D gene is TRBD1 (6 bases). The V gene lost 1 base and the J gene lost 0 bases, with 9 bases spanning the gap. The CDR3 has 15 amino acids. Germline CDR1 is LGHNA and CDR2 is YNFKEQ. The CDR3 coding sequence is TGTGCCAGCAGCCAAGGGGGGCAGAACCAAGAGACCCAGTACTTC. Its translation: CASSQGGQNQETQYF.

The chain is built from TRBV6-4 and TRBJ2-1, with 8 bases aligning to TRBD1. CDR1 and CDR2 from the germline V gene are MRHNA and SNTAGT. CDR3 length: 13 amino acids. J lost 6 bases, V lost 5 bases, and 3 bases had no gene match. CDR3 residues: CASSSTGGNEQFF. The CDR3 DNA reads TGTGCCAGCAGTTCAACAGGGGGCAATGAGCAGTTCTTC.

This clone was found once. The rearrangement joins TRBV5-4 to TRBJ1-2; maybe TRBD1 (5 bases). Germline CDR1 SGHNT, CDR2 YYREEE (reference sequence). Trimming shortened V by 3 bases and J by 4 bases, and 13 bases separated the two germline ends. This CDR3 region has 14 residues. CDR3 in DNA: TGTGCCAGCAGCTGGGGCGTGGTCTCCTATGGCTACACCTTC. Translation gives CASSWGVVSYGYTF.

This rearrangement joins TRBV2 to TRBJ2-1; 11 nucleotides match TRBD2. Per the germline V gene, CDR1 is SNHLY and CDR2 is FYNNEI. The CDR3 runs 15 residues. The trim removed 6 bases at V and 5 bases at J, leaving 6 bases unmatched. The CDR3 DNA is TGTGCCAGCAGCCCCCTAGCGGGGGGTGACAATGAGCAGTTCTTC. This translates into CASSPLAGGDNEQFF.

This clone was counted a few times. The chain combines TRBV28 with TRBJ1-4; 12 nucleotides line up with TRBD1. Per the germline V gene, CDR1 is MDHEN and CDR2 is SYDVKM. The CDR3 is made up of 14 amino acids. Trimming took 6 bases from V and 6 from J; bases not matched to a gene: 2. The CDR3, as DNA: TGTGCCAGCAGCGGGACAGGGGGCGATGAAAAACTGTTTTTT. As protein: CASSGTGGDEKLFF.

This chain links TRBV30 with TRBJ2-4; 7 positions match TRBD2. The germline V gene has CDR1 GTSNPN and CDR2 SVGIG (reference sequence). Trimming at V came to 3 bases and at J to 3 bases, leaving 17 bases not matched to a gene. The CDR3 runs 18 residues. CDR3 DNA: TGTGCCTGGAGCGGGATACGTGGGAGGGCCGTCCTCAAAAACATTCAGTACTTC. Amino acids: CAWSGIRGRAVLKNIQYF.

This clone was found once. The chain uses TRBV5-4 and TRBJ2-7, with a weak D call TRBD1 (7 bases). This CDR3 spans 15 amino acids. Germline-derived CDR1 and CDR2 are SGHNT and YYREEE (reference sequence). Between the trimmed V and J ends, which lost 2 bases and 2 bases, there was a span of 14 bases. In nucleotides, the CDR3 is TGTGCCAGCAGCTTTGGGGCGGGACAGACCTACGAGCAGTACTTC. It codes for CASSFGAGQTYEQYF.

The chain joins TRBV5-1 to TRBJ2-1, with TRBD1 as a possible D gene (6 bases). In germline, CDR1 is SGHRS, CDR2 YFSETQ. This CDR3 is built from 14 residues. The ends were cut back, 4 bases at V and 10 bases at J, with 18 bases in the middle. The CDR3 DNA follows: TGCGCCAGCAGCCCTGGGCAGGGGCAGAGGGAGCAGTTCTTC. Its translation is CASSPGQGQREQFF.

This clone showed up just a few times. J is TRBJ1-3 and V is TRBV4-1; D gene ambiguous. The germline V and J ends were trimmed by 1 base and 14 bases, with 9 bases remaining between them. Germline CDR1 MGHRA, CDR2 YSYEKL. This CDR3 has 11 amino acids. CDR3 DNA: TGCGCCAGCAGCCAAGGCCCCGGAGTATATTTT. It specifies CASSQGPGVYF.

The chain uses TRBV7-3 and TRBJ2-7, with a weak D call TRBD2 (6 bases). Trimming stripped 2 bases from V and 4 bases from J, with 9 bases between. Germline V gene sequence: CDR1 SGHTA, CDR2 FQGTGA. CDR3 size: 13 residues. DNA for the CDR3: TGTGCCAGCAGCTTACTAGCGAAGTACGAGCAGTACTTC. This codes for CASSLLAKYEQYF.